This TCR beta chain originates from a study (dated by TCRdb to 2016 to 2017). CDR1 SGHKS and CDR2 YYEKEE are derived from the germline V gene (reference sequence). The cysteine opens and the phenylalanine closes a CDR3 of 14 amino acids. Only the CDR3 portion is preserved as DNA: 42 bases, with reading frame beginning at the first base. Trimming at the junction amounts to 3 bases on V and 1 base on J, and the germline ends lie 10 bases apart. The method behind the library was RT-PCR. Sequencing instrument: Illumina MiSeq. TCRdb trimmed the raw reads at Q25, called clones with MiXCR and kept productive beta chains. CDR3 protein sequences are deduplicated, and each keeps its most common genes and DNA. This sample comprises about 680,000 distinct CDR3 sequences, more than 13% of them detected only once. The ten top clones hold around 3.3% of the sample. On this clonotype itself: Its antigen is still unknown. Nothing much larger sits one base from this clone, and base qualities are not available.

The sequence derives from a female donor in good health, serving as a healthy control. Sequencing was done on a sample of memory CD4+ T cells from blood. The rearrangement joined TRBV5-5 to TRBJ2-5, and perhaps TRBD1 as D gene, on 6 matching bases. The CDR3 loop reads CASSWGTLQETQYF. The nucleotide sequence is TGTGCCAGCAGCTGGGGGACACTCCAAGAGACCCAGTACTTC.